A single sample gave rise to the 7 T cell receptor beta chains below, sequenced in a study of identifying expanded T cells in peripheral blood. TCRdb keeps only in-frame clones here, not all; method: immunoSEQ multiplex PCR. Among more than 45,000 clones, about 92% were seen once, and the ten largest hold 3% to 4%. The specimen was blood. Receptor source: a person between 18 and 75 years old in good health.

The chain is built from TRBV5-6 and TRBJ1-1, with no clear D. The CDR3 sequence is 13 residues long. Germline CDR1 reads SGHDT; CDR2 reads YYEEEE. The germline V and J ends were trimmed by 0 bases and 1 base, with 4 bases remaining between them. This CDR3 reads CASSLDRNTEAFF. Written as DNA, the CDR3 is TGTGCCAGCAGCTTGGACAGGAACACTGAAGCTTTCTTT.

This clone was seen only once. This chain uses TRBV6-5 with TRBJ2-7; 8 nucleotides agree with TRBD2. This CDR3 has 15 amino acids. Germline CDR1 is MNHEY and CDR2 is SVGAGI. J was trimmed by 1 base and V by 2 bases; bases with no gene match: 4. The CDR3 nucleotides read TGTGCCAGCAGTTACGGTAGCGGGGCATCCTACGAGCAGTACTTC. Translated, it gives CASSYGSGASYEQYF.

The V and J genes are TRBV5-4 and TRBJ2-4; weak D call: TRBD2 (5 bases). The V end was cut by 3 bases, the J end by 7 bases, with 11 bases between. Germline assignment: CDR1 SGHNT and CDR2 YYREEE (reference sequence). The CDR3 has 13 residues. CDR3 amino acids: CASSSQRENIQYF. The DNA for the CDR3 is TGTGCCAGCAGCTCCCAAAGGGAGAACATTCAGTACTTC.

This chain connects TRBV11-2 to TRBJ2-7; 7 bases align to TRBD2. Trimming cost V 7 bases and J 0 bases; bases outside gene matches: 15. Germline lookup yields CDR1 SGHAT and CDR2 FQNNGV. CDR3 length: 17 residues. CDR3 bases: TGTGCCAGCACCCGGGGGGTAACAACCCCCAACTCCTACGAGCAGTACTTC. Encoded protein: CASTRGVTTPNSYEQYF.

J is TRBJ2-5 and V is TRBV6-5; 7 positions agree with TRBD2. The germline gives CDR1 MNHEY, CDR2 SVGAGI. J lost 5 bases, V lost 8 bases, and 2 bases had no gene match. The CDR3 runs 11 residues. In DNA form, the CDR3 reads TGTGCCAGCGGGCGGGGGGAGACCCAGTACTTC. Translated: CASGRGETQYF.

The chain recombines TRBV5-1 with TRBJ2-3; D possibly corresponds to TRBD2 (6 bases). The CDR3 loop spans 15 amino acids. Trimming left V 0 bases short and J 3 bases short, with 11 bases between. Germline CDR1 SGHRS, CDR2 YFSETQ. DNA for the CDR3: TGCGCCAGCAGCTTGGAGGCCCGGGGGACAGATACGCAGTATTTT. Translated: CASSLEARGTDTQYF.

The chain employs TRBV7-8 and TRBJ1-3, with TRBD1 as a possible D gene (5 bases). The germline V gene has CDR1 SGHVS and CDR2 FQNEAQ. V lost 2 bases and J 4 bases, leaving 9 bases between the germline ends. There are 14 residues in the CDR3. The CDR3 loop is CASSLSGDGNTIYF. The DNA for the CDR3 is TGTGCCAGCAGCTTATCGGGGGACGGAAACACCATATATTTT.